The clone carrying this T cell receptor beta chain has more than one count but fewer than ten. The antigen remains undetermined. Heparinised blood was drawn once per donor, averaging roughly 110 mL. These data come from a study of beta chain features in type 1 diabetes. General study points: Shorter templates might be favored by PCR, and equally so in patients and in controls. Compared with healthy donors, patients appeared to share more similar naive, central memory and regulatory TCRB repertoires. Cells with high TCR expression could be over-represented when cDNA is sequenced.

This CDR3 is built from 16 residues. Trimming removed 4 bases from V and 2 bases from J; junction bases left unmatched: 9. Per germline, CDR1 MNHEY and CDR2 SVGAGI. The study reverse transcribed the entire isolated RNA, so it sequenced expressed TCRB transcripts. Sequencing used immunoSEQ multiplex PCR; TCRdb keeps in-frame clones, though not all of them. The table records 160,000 or so clones, roughly 9.1% of them present only once. The sequencing input was central memory CD4+ T cells from blood. The V and J genes are TRBV6-5 and TRBJ2-7; 9 positions agree with TRBD1. This clonotype originated in a woman between 18 and 29 years old in good health. CDR3 DNA: TGTGCCAGCAGTTCCCCATGGACAGGGGAAACCTACGAGCAGTACTTC. It specifies CASSSPWTGETYEQYF.